Given below is one T cell receptor (beta chain) in context. Its antigen is currently unknown. This entry comes from a study of shared clonotypes between healthy human individuals. General study findings and limits: On the whole, naive subsets had larger estimated richness than memory subsets had.

Profiling relied on immunoSEQ multiplex PCR, and the TCRdb table lists in-frame clones only, not all of them. In the table there are millions of clones, around 96% of which are singletons. The V and J ends lost 5 bases and 4 bases respectively, with 26 bases between them. Germline assignment: CDR1 SEHNR and CDR2 FQNEAQ (reference sequence). The CDR3 is 18 residues long. Naive CD8 cells, CD45RO-negative and positively selected for CCR7, excluded terminally differentiated effector memory CD45RA+ cells. Adult donors, all healthy and HIV-negative, had no recent acute infections or vaccinations. This chain uses TRBV7-9 with TRBJ1-2; no definite D call. The receptor was isolated from a man aged 18 to 30 in good health. Input material: naive CD8+ T cells sorted from blood. The CDR3 nucleotides are TGTGCCAGCAGCCTTTCAGGTGGAGGAACGCCGCGCCCCTATGGCTACACCTTC. It specifies CASSLSGGGTPRPYGYTF.